This entry is about one T cell receptor (beta chain). This clonotype was observed many times. It lacks a known antigen. There are no base qualities to consult, and no much larger clone falls within one base. This sample was taken from a study of T cells in Graves' hyperthyroidism and ophthalmopathy (dated by TCRdb to about 2019). With regard to the full study: Peripheral blood was collected at initial diagnosis, before any treatment. A discovery cohort of about a hundred patients, approximately 45 with Graves' ophthalmopathy and approximately 60 with stable Graves' hyperthyroidism, was used to find distinguishing TCR V-J signatures. Prospective prediction of ophthalmopathy was tested in an independent validation cohort of fewer than 20 hyperthyroidism patients and some 17 patients who later progressed to ophthalmopathy. The 75 to 100 discovery patients were randomly split 7:3 into training and test sets. In more than 5 Graves' hyperthyroidism patients, the study also compared T-cell repertoires from thyroid tissue with T-cell repertoires from blood. Once sampling was done, hyperthyroidism patients were given methimazole at a starting dose of 30 mg daily, whereas ophthalmopathy patients were given high-dose intravenous methylprednisolone. The paper reports TCR Vbeta CDR3 sequencing of approximately 140 peripheral blood samples: under 45 ophthalmopathy, under 85 hyperthyroidism and around 17 progressor patients. The paper's findings and limits, for the study overall: During validation, the model predicted progression to ophthalmopathy a median of approximately 7 months ahead of onset, with approximately 71% sensitivity and more than 72% specificity. Sample size was not statistically predetermined, and blinding of investigators to group allocation was not performed. Most expanded thyroid clonotypes (frequency above 0.001) were also detected in blood, suggesting blood repertoires may reflect thyroid immune responses. A model built on a 13 V-J signature distinguished ophthalmopathy from stable hyperthyroidism, reaching 85% to 90% sensitivity and approximately 81% specificity in cross-validation and 80%/75% in testing.

Moderately to severely active disease, a Clinical Activity Score of at least 3, a NOSPECS grade of at least 4, and a duration under 3 months were present in ophthalmopathy patients. Any patient with an uncontrolled infection, another autoimmune disease, pregnancy or lactation was excluded. Diagnoses were established on the basis of clinical symptoms, serum thyroxine and TRAb, thyroid ultrasound, and orbital computed tomography. PBMCs were isolated from 8 to 10 ml of fresh peripheral blood by Ficoll-Paque density gradient centrifugation. Trizol reagent was used to extract total RNA, and RNA quality was then checked on an Agilent 2100 Bioanalyzer. The TCR beta CDR3 regions were amplified from the RNA transcripts. The TCR CDR3 was subjected to a first round of RT-PCR using the HTBI primer set and the Qiagen OneStep RT-PCR kit. The libraries were constructed in a second round of multiplex PCR and then size-selected and purified. Sequencing of the libraries was done on an Illumina HiSeq2000 using paired-end 100 bp reads. In the authors' own workflow: Raw data were processed with SOAPnuke, discarding reads with adapters, uncalled bases, mean Phred below 15, or no exact constant-primer or identifier match. High-quality paired reads were merged with COPE v1.2.5, and unique nucleotide sequences were defined as clonotypes. MiTCR v1.1 was used to align the clonotypes against IMGT TRBV, TRBD and TRBJ reference segments. The analysis was restricted to V-J combinations with a frequency above 0.0001, which together covered about 99% of the repertoires. The TCS score was defined as the ratio of F50 (clonal expansion) to E x V (chaos), calculated using BLOSUM62-based TCRdist between CDR3 peptides within each V-J. Welch's t-statistics and random forest reduced 500 to 650 V-J features to about 12, which were used in a naive Bayes classifier (R e1071). The similarity between thyroid and blood repertoires was quantified using the Morisita-Horn index. Clones were called with MiXCR by TCRdb after fastp trimmed the public reads at Q25, and only in-frame beta chains were retained. When rows share a CDR3 protein, they turn into one entry using the most common DNA and genes. It is TCRdb's table, rather than the study itself, that gives the V and J calls and clone size. Present in this sample are hundreds of thousands of distinct CDR3 sequences, about 15% of which were seen just once. In total, the top ten clones hold about 3.9% of the sample.

There are 14 amino acids in the CDR3, from cysteine to phenylalanine inclusive. Of the read, only the CDR3 DNA is kept; its 42 bases are in frame from base 1. Reading the germline V gene gives CDR1 MDHEN and CDR2 SYDVKM. The trim is 5 bases for V and 0 bases for J, with a gap of 8 bases between the germline ends. Sequencing input: blood. Recombination linked TRBV28 to TRBJ1-5, with no confident D gene call. This sequence was found in a woman in her thirties or forties with Graves' ophthalmopathy. The base sequence is TGTGCCAGCAGTCCAAGACTTAGCAATCAGCCCCAGCATTTT. This sequence encodes CASSPRLSNQPQHF. The full variable domain, with segments outside the CDR3 supplied by the reference TRBV28 and TRBJ1-5 proteins, appears as DVKVTQSSRYLVKRTGEKVFLECVQDMDHENMFWYRQDPGLGLRLIYFSYDVKMKEKGDIPEGYSVSREKKERFSLILESASTNQTSMYLCASSPRLSNQPQHFGDGTRLSIL.